This note documents a single T cell receptor beta chain sequence. What it binds is not known. In germline, CDR1 is SGHAT, CDR2 FQNNGV. The CDR3 runs 14 residues. Trimming pared 5 bases from V and 7 bases from J, leaving 15 bases between. These data belong to a study of T cell responses to AZD1222 COVID-19 vaccine. Study conclusions and caveats: Recipients of AZD1222 seropositive at baseline numbered only five or six.

Libraries were prepared by immunoSEQ multiplex PCR; TCRdb keeps only in-frame clonotypes and omits some of them. The table lists tens of thousands of clones, less than 85% of them singletons. The chain is built from TRBV11-2 and TRBJ2-1, with D possibly being TRBD1 (6 bases). This specimen was peripheral blood, taken on day 0 of AZD1222 vaccination. This sequence originates from an adult in good health. The CDR3 bases are TGTGCCAGCAGCCGCAACAGGGCTTCGAATGAGCAGTTCTTC. Amino acids: CASSRNRASNEQFF.